This T cell receptor (beta chain) derives from a study of T-cell reconstitution after alpha-beta-depleted transplantation in children. Germline V gene data show CDR1 as SQVTM and CDR2 as ANQGSEA. Trimming cost V 4 bases and J 5 bases, with 15 bases left between them. The CDR3 loop spans 14 amino acids. This clonotype has a handful of counts. Its target is not known. It was with unique molecular identifiers that the TCRbeta library was prepared. From the PCR reads, TCRdb called clonotypes with MiXCR, one entry per CDR3 protein. This sample has 500,000 to 650,000 distinct CDR3 sequences, with roughly 13% found just once. Study-wide results and limits: Counts and diversity of T cells one year after transplant came mostly from newly produced T cells. In some patients, recipient T cells and intrathymic progenitors surviving conditioning explained high day-60 diversity. Roughly two months post-transplant, alpha-beta T cells reportedly originated from several hundred graft clones that had expanded.

The gene calls are TRBV29-1 and TRBJ2-1; no clear D. The sample in question was PBMCs, mostly from graft donor cells, obtained 360 days after TCRalphabeta/CD19-depleted stem cell transplant. This receptor was obtained from a male patient younger than 18 who had a stem cell transplant for acute myeloid leukemia, so the T cells may come from the graft donor. CDR3 in DNA: TGCAGCGTTGCATCCACACCCCCCCACAATGAGCAGTTCTTC. It yields the protein CSVASTPPHNEQFF.